This TCR beta chain was obtained from a study of cytomegalovirus exposure and HLA in healthy donors. Each donor was nominally healthy when sampled (though unrecorded immune exposures were likely). There are 14 residues in the CDR3. V lost 1 base and J 6 bases, leaving 10 bases between the germline ends. Germline-derived CDR1 and CDR2 are MNHEY and SMNVEV (reference sequence). PCR was performed using 60 Vbeta and 13 Jbeta primers. Measured with immunoSEQ multiplex PCR; TCRdb has only the in-frame clones, and not every one. The repertoire holds roughly 170,000 clones, with 65% to 85% as singletons. With regard to this clone: Its specificity is not known.

Findings and caveats of the study: In a later analysis, compared with equally common non-associated chains, HLA-associated beta chains were more expanded. It was likely that a cluster of highly shared sequence variants was a sequencing artifact. In a later analysis, V- and J-gene trimming of beta chains associated with a DCLRE1C missense variant, replicated independently.

The V and J genes are TRBV27 and TRBJ2-1, with D possibly being TRBD1 (5 bases). This TCR was recovered from a woman aged 50 to 60 in good health and CMV-seropositive. Sequenced: PBMCs. The CDR3 region has the DNA TGTGCCAGCAGTTTATATAGTAGGGGCAATGAGCAGTTCTTC. Its protein is CASSLYSRGNEQFF.